The T cell receptor beta chain under discussion was sequenced for a study of shared clonotypes between healthy human individuals. Trimming shortened V by 3 bases and J by 0 bases, and 12 bases separated the two germline ends. Germline V gene sequence: CDR1 MDHEN, CDR2 SYDVKM. The CDR3 loop spans 16 amino acids. CD45RO-negative cells were positively selected for CCR7, leaving out terminally differentiated effector memory CD45RA+ cells. This clone was counted only a few times. Every immunoSEQ plate was one replicate of a subset's evenly spread DNA. Produced via immunoSEQ multiplex PCR; TCRdb's table is partial and in-frame only. The data hold around 2,100,000 clones, with less than 95% observed a single time.

The sequenced sample consisted of naive CD8+ T cells sorted from blood. V gene TRBV28 combines with J gene TRBJ1-5, with D perhaps matching TRBD1 (5 bases). The sequence derives from a man in his late teens or twenties in good health. The CDR3 region is CASSFGDGYSNQPQHF. Here the CDR3 DNA reads TGTGCCAGCAGTTTTGGGGACGGCTATAGCAATCAGCCCCAGCATTTT. Full variable domain (missing parts from reference TRBV28 and TRBJ1-5): DVKVTQSSRYLVKRTGEKVFLECVQDMDHENMFWYRQDPGLGLRLIYFSYDVKMKEKGDIPEGYSVSREKKERFSLILESASTNQTSMYLCASSFGDGYSNQPQHFGDGTRLSIL.